These T cell receptor beta chains were read from a single sample in a study of lymphopenia after photon versus proton radiotherapy. Profiled with immunoSEQ multiplex PCR; TCRdb holds only in-frame clones, not every one. Counted here are some 26,000 clones, around 85% occurring once; the ten biggest clones make up less than 35%. Sequences were derived from peripheral blood, sampled from a patient treated with photon-based radiotherapy. Receptors originate from a man aged 50 to 59 with gastric cancer. CDR3s include the opening cysteine and the closing phenylalanine or tryptophan. A D gene is named only where the DNA matches it firmly. The listing skips clone size in some rows; elsewhere it reads once, few, many or a size class.

V gene	J gene	D gene	clone size	CDR3 protein
TRBV10-2	TRBJ2-2	.	many	CASSDRGTGELFF
TRBV19	TRBJ1-6	TRBD1	few	CASSPTGTGGYSLHF
TRBV7-3	TRBJ2-3	TRBD1	.	CASSLRGQGVGTDTQYF
TRBV7-2	TRBJ2-2	.	.	CASSFTGVAGELFF
TRBV4-1	TRBJ1-1	.	.	CASSRRGEAFF
TRBV6-6	TRBJ1-2	TRBD1	.	CASSKTGDGYTF
TRBV19	TRBJ2-1	TRBD2	.	CASSIGAGRGNEQFF
TRBV18	TRBJ2-3	.	.	CASSPPQGLSAQYF
TRBV9	TRBJ1-4	.	few	CASSPQGATNEKLFF
TRBV7-6	TRBJ2-3	.	.	CASSLSITDTQYF
TRBV5-4	TRBJ1-1	.	few	CASSFVTEEAFF
TRBV5-1	TRBJ2-3	.	.	CASSLGSFSTDTQYF
TRBV6-4	TRBJ1-1	.	.	CASSNFVGSEAFF
TRBV11-1	TRBJ1-2	.	.	CASSPTANYGYTF
TRBV10-1	TRBJ2-3	.	.	CASSETGDTQYF
TRBV11-2	TRBJ2-5	.	.	CASSYWGGETQYF
TRBV2	TRBJ1-1	.	.	CASSELNTEAFF
TRBV30	TRBJ2-3	.	few	CAWSEDTQYF
TRBV19	TRBJ2-4	.	.	CASSIGGLGAKNIQYF
TRBV2	TRBJ2-5	TRBD2	.	CASSDGVAGDPPETQYF
TRBV12-5	TRBJ2-3	.	.	CASGFIWTSSTDTQYF
TRBV7-1	TRBJ1-5	.	.	CASSTGNQPQHF
TRBV15	TRBJ1-5	.	.	CATQEGGIQPQHF
TRBV30	TRBJ1-2	.	.	CAWSVKETGGYTF
TRBV23-1	TRBJ1-5	.	.	CASSHGRKLSNQPQHF
TRBV19	TRBJ1-5	.	.	CASRPNRVSNQPQHF
TRBV7-6	TRBJ2-7	.	.	CASSLSGNYEQYF
TRBV14	TRBJ1-5	TRBD1	once	CASSRDRGVNQPQHF
TRBV5-1	TRBJ2-7	.	.	CASSLGGGRATYEQYF
TRBV6-1	TRBJ1-2	.	few	CASAGQGGYTF
TRBV9	TRBJ2-3	.	.	CASSTLGSSLPDTQYF
TRBV4-3	TRBJ2-5	TRBD1	.	CASSQGTGWETQYF
TRBV9	TRBJ1-1	TRBD1	.	CASGTFPPDRATPFF
TRBV27	TRBJ1-5	.	.	CASSPLISNQPQHF
TRBV6-1	TRBJ1-5	TRBD1	.	CASSAGQGNNQPQHF
TRBV5-6	TRBJ2-7	.	.	CASSSRYEGIMYEQYF
TRBV10-3	TRBJ2-1	.	.	CAISESTNTPEQFF
TRBV4-1	TRBJ1-6	.	.	CASSQETVFNSPLHF
TRBV27	TRBJ1-1	TRBD1	.	CASSFMTGGNTEAFF
TRBV7-2	TRBJ1-3	.	.	CASSLRASGNTIYF
TRBV5-1	TRBJ2-3	TRBD2	.	CASSLVRGGIDTQYF
TRBV5-6	TRBJ2-7	.	.	CASSLVGNEQYF
TRBV19	TRBJ1-5	.	few	CASSIGYPDVPQHF
TRBV11-3	TRBJ2-2	.	.	CASSLGDTTGELFF
TRBV11-2	TRBJ2-3	TRBD2	.	CASRPTSGSTDTQYF
TRBV6-5	TRBJ1-5	.	.	CASSPSKDQPQHF
TRBV4-2	TRBJ2-3	TRBD2	.	CASSQDGTSGGSTDTQYF
TRBV11-3	TRBJ2-5	.	.	CASSLDSKETQYF
TRBV27	TRBJ1-2	.	.	CASSLKGPGGYTF
TRBV11-2	TRBJ1-2	.	few	CASSTDTFNYGYTF
TRBV27	TRBJ2-6	.	.	CASSLFWGGSGANVLTF
TRBV5-1	TRBJ2-5	TRBD2	.	CASSGGLADGTQYF
TRBV7-2	TRBJ2-7	.	.	CASSHGTTKPEYF
TRBV18	TRBJ2-1	.	.	CASSPNRGDNEQFF
TRBV27	TRBJ2-1	.	once	CASSLTSGYYNEQFF